These 5 T cell receptor beta chains came from one sample sequenced in a study of blood T cell repertoires in COVID-19. Generated by immunoSEQ multiplex PCR, the TCRdb table keeps only in-frame clones and is missing some. The table lists about 83,000 clones, 87% of them singletons, with about 3% in the top ten. Specimen: peripheral blood. The source of these receptors is a woman aged 50 to 60 with active or convalescent COVID-19.

Only a few counts were recorded for this clone. The chain combines TRBV9 with TRBJ1-2; D may be TRBD1 (6 bases). The germline V gene encodes CDR1 SGDLS and CDR2 YYNGEE. This CDR3 contains 14 residues. V dropped 0 bases and J dropped 4 bases, with 10 bases sitting between them. The CDR3 loop is CASSVGQEAYGYTF. DNA for the CDR3: TGTGCCAGCAGCGTAGGACAGGAGGCCTATGGCTACACCTTC.

The CDR3, as DNA: TGTGCCAGCAGCTTAGAGGGGACTAGCGGGGGGCTTTCCTACGAGCAGTACTTC. Protein sequence: CASSLEGTSGGLSYEQYF. V and J are TRBV11-2 and TRBJ2-7, with 15 bases fitting TRBD2. The V and J ends lost 0 bases and 1 base, in that order; junction bases with no gene match: 4. The CDR3 extends over 18 amino acids. Germline lookup yields CDR1 SGHAT and CDR2 FQNNGV.

The V and J genes are TRBV6-5 and TRBJ2-7; 8 bases map to TRBD2. CDR1 is MNHEY, CDR2 SVGAGI, per germline. The CDR3 loop spans 12 amino acids. Trimming removed 2 bases from V and 7 bases from J; junction bases left unmatched: 1. The CDR3 DNA follows: TGTGCCAGCAGTTACCCGGGGGGGGAGCAGTACTTC. This translates into CASSYPGGEQYF.

The J gene is TRBJ1-1, the V gene TRBV19; perhaps TRBD1 as D (5 bases). CDR1 is LNHDA and CDR2 is SQIVND in the germline V gene (reference sequence). V lost 3 bases and J 2 bases, leaving 10 bases between the germline ends. The length of the CDR3 is 14 residues. CDR3: CASSISGTNTEAFF. CDR3 in DNA: TGTGCCAGTAGTATCTCGGGGACTAACACTGAAGCTTTCTTT.

This chain joins TRBV6-5 and TRBJ1-2, with a weak D call TRBD1 (6 bases). Trimming removed 6 bases from V and 8 bases from J, with 16 bases in between. CDR1 is MNHEY and CDR2 is SVGAGI in the germline V gene. The CDR3 contains 13 residues. The CDR3 is CASSLNRAEGYTF. As DNA, the CDR3 is TGTGCCAGCAGCCTCAACAGGGCAGAAGGCTACACCTTC.